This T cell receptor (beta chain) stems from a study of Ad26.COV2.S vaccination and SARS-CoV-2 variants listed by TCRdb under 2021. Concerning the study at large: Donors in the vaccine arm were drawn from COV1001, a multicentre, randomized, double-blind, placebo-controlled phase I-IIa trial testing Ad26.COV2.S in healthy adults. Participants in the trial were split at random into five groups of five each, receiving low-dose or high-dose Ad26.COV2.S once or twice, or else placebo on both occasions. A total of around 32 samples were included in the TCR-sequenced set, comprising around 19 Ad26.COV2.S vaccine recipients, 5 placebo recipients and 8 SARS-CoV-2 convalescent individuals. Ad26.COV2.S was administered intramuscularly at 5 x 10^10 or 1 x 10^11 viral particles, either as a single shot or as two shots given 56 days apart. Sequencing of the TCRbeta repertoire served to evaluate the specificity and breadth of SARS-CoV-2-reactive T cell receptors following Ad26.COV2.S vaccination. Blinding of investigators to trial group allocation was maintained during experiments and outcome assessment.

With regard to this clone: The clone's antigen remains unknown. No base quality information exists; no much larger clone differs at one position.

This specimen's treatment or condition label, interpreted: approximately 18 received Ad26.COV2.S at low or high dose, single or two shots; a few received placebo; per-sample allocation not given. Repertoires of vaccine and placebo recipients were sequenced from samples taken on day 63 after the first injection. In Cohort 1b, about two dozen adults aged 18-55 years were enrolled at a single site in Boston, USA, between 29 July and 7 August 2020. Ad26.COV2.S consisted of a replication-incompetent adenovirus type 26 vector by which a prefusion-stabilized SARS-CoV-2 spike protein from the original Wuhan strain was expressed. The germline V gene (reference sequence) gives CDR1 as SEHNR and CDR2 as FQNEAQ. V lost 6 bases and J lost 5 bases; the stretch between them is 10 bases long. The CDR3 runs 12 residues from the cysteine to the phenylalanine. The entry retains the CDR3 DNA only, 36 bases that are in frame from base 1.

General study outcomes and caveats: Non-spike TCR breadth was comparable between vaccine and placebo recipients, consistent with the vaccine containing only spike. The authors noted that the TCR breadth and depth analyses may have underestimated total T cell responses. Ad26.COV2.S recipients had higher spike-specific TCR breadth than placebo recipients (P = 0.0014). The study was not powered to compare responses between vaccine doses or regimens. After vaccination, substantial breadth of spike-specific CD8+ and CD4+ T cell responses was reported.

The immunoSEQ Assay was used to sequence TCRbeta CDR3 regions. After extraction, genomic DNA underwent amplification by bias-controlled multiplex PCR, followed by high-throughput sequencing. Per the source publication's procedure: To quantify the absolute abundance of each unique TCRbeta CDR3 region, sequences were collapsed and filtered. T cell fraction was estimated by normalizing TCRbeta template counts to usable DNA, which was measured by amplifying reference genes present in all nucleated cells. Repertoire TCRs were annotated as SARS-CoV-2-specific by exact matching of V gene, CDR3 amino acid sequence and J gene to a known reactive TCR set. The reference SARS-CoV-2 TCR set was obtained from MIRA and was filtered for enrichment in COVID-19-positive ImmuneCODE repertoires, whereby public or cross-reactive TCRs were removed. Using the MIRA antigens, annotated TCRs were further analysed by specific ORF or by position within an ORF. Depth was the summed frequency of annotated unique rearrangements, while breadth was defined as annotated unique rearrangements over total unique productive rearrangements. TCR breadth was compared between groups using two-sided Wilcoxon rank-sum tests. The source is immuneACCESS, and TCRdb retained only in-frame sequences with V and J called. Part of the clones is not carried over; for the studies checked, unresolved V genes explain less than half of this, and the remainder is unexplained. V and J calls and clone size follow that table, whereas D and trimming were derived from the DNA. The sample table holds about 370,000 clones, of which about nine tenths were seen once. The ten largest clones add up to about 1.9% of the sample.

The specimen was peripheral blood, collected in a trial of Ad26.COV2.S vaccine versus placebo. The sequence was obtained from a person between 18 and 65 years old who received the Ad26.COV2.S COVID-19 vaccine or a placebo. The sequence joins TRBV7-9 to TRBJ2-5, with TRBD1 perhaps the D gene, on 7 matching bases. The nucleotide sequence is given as TGTGCCAGCAGTCAGGGGGGCGAGACCCAGTACTTC. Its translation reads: CASSQGGETQYF.